These T cell receptor beta chains were read from a single sample in a study of T cells after yellow fever vaccination. TCRdb itself ran the 5' RACE reads through MiXCR, one entry per CDR3 protein. The sample contains tens of thousands of distinct CDR3 sequences, more than 10% of which appear only once. Sequences were derived from CD8+ T cells not binding an NS4B(214-222) dextramer, sorted from PBMCs, sampled around 3 weeks after the first yellow fever vaccination. The receptors come from a man younger than 35 who received the YFV17D yellow fever vaccine. The CDR3 runs from the conserved cysteine through the conserved F or W. A D gene is named only where the DNA matches it firmly. Clone size, where shown, is once, few, many, or a class for clones that have expanded.

J: TRBJ2-3
size: NA
D: TRBD2
V: TRBV24-1
DNA: TGTGCCACCAGTGTCGGGCGGGGGACAGATACGCAGTATTTT
CDR3: CATSVGRGTDTQYF

J: TRBJ2-6
size: NA
D: NA
V: TRBV4-3
DNA: TGCGCCAGCAGCCAAGATCCGGGAGACTCTGGGGCCAACGTCCTGACTTTC
CDR3: CASSQDPGDSGANVLTF

J: TRBJ2-7
size: few
D: NA
V: TRBV19
DNA: TGTGCCAGTAGCCGACCGGGACAATCTTACGAGCAGTACTTC
CDR3: CASSRPGQSYEQYF

J: TRBJ2-1
size: NA
D: TRBD2
V: TRBV30
DNA: TGTGCCTGGACCCAGCGGGGATTCAATGAGCAGTTCTTC
CDR3: CAWTQRGFNEQFF

J: TRBJ2-6
size: NA
D: NA
V: TRBV28
DNA: TGTGCCAGCAGAGACCGGGTATTAGCTGGGGCCAACGTCCTGACTTTC
CDR3: CASRDRVLAGANVLTF

J: TRBJ1-6
size: few
D: NA
V: TRBV7-9
DNA: TGTGCCAGCAGCTGGAAGACAGGATGGAATTCACCCCTCCACTTT
CDR3: CASSWKTGWNSPLHF

J: TRBJ1-2
size: NA
D: TRBD1
V: TRBV27
DNA: TGTGCCAGCAGTGACTCCGGGACAGGCTTCTATGGCTACACCTTC
CDR3: CASSDSGTGFYGYTF

J: TRBJ1-2
size: NA
D: NA
V: TRBV20-1
DNA: TGCAGTGCTAGAGATCGAGGGAGCTATGGCTACACCTTC
CDR3: CSARDRGSYGYTF

J: TRBJ1-4
size: once
D: TRBD1
V: TRBV28
DNA: TGTGCCAGCGCAACAGGGGGCGCTTTTGAAAAACTGTTTTTT
CDR3: CASATGGAFEKLFF

J: TRBJ2-6
size: few
D: NA
V: TRBV4-1
DNA: TGCGCCAGCAGCCGATGGAGCTCTGGGGCCAACGTCCTGACTTTC
CDR3: CASSRWSSGANVLTF

J: TRBJ2-2
size: many
D: NA
V: TRBV15
DNA: TGTGCCACCAGCAGAGAGTGGGGAGCAGTCGGGGAGCTGTTTTTT
CDR3: CATSREWGAVGELFF

J: TRBJ2-7
size: many
D: NA
V: TRBV20-1
DNA: TGCAGTGCCCGACCCGGGACCGTTTCTAAGAACGAGCAGTACTTC
CDR3: CSARPGTVSKNEQYF

J: TRBJ2-3
size: NA
D: TRBD2
V: TRBV7-9
DNA: TGTGCCAGCAGCTCCTCTGGGACTAGCGGGCGGACAGATACGCAGTATTTT
CDR3: CASSSSGTSGRTDTQYF

J: TRBJ2-3
size: few
D: TRBD2
V: TRBV10-3
DNA: TGTGCCATCAGTGAGTTGGCTAGCGGGGCCACAGATACGCAGTATTTT
CDR3: CAISELASGATDTQYF

J: TRBJ2-1
size: few
D: NA
V: TRBV5-1
DNA: TGCGCCAGCAGCTTGGGGGGACTCTTCTACAATGAGCAGTTCTTC
CDR3: CASSLGGLFYNEQFF

J: TRBJ2-3
size: few
D: NA
V: TRBV21-1
DNA: TGTGCCAGCAGCAACTCCCTAGATACGCAGTATTTT
CDR3: CASSNSLDTQYF

J: TRBJ2-3
size: NA
D: TRBD2
V: TRBV5-1
DNA: TGCGCCAGCAGCCTGACTAGCGGGGGGGCGTCGACAGATACGCAGTATTTT
CDR3: CASSLTSGGASTDTQYF

J: TRBJ2-2
size: NA
D: NA
V: TRBV7-3
DNA: TGTGCCAGCAGCCGAAGGGCGGGGACGCCCGACACCGGGGAGCTGTTTTTT
CDR3: CASSRRAGTPDTGELFF

J: TRBJ2-2
size: NA
D: TRBD1
V: TRBV6-5
DNA: TGTGCCAGCAGTTATCACAGGGGGCAGATCGGGGAGCTGTTTTTT
CDR3: CASSYHRGQIGELFF

J: TRBJ2-1
size: many
D: TRBD1
V: TRBV4-1
DNA: TGCGCCAGCAGCTATCCCTCGACAGGGGAGACATCCAATGAGCAGTTCTTC
CDR3: CASSYPSTGETSNEQFF

J: TRBJ1-2
size: NA
D: NA
V: TRBV7-9
DNA: TGTGCCAGCAGCGAAGACGCCAACTATGGCTACACCTTC
CDR3: CASSEDANYGYTF

J: TRBJ2-7
size: few
D: TRBD2
V: TRBV27
DNA: TGTGCCAGCAGATACGGGCCGGGACTACACTACGAGCAGTACTTC
CDR3: CASRYGPGLHYEQYF

J: TRBJ2-1
size: many
D: NA
V: TRBV6-5
DNA: TGTGCCAGCAGGACCCTAGGGAATGAGCAGTTCTTC
CDR3: CASRTLGNEQFF

J: TRBJ1-1
size: NA
D: NA
V: TRBV4-1
DNA: TGCGCCAGCAGCCAAGGACGGGCAGGAGGGGGGACTGAAGCTTTCTTT
CDR3: CASSQGRAGGGTEAFF

J: TRBJ2-1
size: NA
D: TRBD2
V: TRBV9
DNA: TGTGCCAGCAGCTCCGAGGGGGCTAGCGGGGAGGATGAGCAGTTCTTC
CDR3: CASSSEGASGEDEQFF

J: TRBJ1-1
size: NA
D: NA
V: TRBV7-3
DNA: TGTGCCAGCAGCCCGGCGGGTTATACTGAAGCTTTCTTT
CDR3: CASSPAGYTEAFF

J: TRBJ2-2
size: few
D: NA
V: TRBV4-1
DNA: TGCGCCAGCAGCCACGCCGGGAGGAACACCGGGGAGCTGTTTTTT
CDR3: CASSHAGRNTGELFF

J: TRBJ1-2
size: NA
D: NA
V: TRBV4-1
DNA: TGCGCCAGCAGCCAAGGGGCAGGAGGCGGCTACACCTTC
CDR3: CASSQGAGGGYTF

J: TRBJ2-2
size: NA
D: NA
V: TRBV6-5
DNA: TGTGCCAGCAGTTCAAAGGGACTTACGTACACCGGGGAGCTGTTTTTT
CDR3: CASSSKGLTYTGELFF

J: TRBJ2-2
size: NA
D: TRBD2
V: TRBV6-1
DNA: TGTGCCAGCAGTGAAGGTTGGACTAGCGGGGGGGCTGTCGGGGAGCTGTTTTTT
CDR3: CASSEGWTSGGAVGELFF

J: TRBJ1-1
size: NA
D: NA
V: TRBV4-1
DNA: TGCGCCAGCAGCCAAGATTGGAGCGACACTGAAGCTTTCTTT
CDR3: CASSQDWSDTEAFF

J: TRBJ1-1
size: NA
D: NA
V: TRBV12-3/TRBV12-4
DNA: TGTGCCAGCAGCCCACCGGTGATGAGCACTGAAGCTTTCTTT
CDR3: CASSPPVMSTEAFF

J: TRBJ2-2
size: NA
D: NA
V: TRBV29-1
DNA: TGCAGCGTTGGTCAGCCGAACACCGGGGAGCTGTTTTTT
CDR3: CSVGQPNTGELFF

J: TRBJ2-1
size: NA
D: NA
V: TRBV20-1
DNA: TGCAGTGCGAGGGGGGGAAACTACAATGAGCAGTTCTTC
CDR3: CSARGGNYNEQFF

J: TRBJ2-1
size: few
D: TRBD2
V: TRBV7-2
DNA: TGTGCCAGCAGCGAAAGGTATAGCGGGGGAGGGTACAATGAGCAGTTCTTC
CDR3: CASSERYSGGGYNEQFF

J: TRBJ1-2
size: few
D: TRBD1
V: TRBV12-3/TRBV12-4
DNA: TGTGCCAGCAGTTCCACACCCACAGGGGACCGGAACTATGGCTACACCTTC
CDR3: CASSSTPTGDRNYGYTF

J: TRBJ2-1
size: few
D: TRBD2
V: TRBV19
DNA: TGTGCCAGTAGTGCGGGACTAGCGGGCCAAAATGAGCAGTTCTTC
CDR3: CASSAGLAGQNEQFF

J: TRBJ1-1
size: NA
D: NA
V: TRBV21-1
DNA: TGTGCCAGCAGCAGGAAGACAGGGAACACTGAAGCTTTCTTT
CDR3: CASSRKTGNTEAFF

J: TRBJ2-4
size: NA
D: NA
V: TRBV4-3
DNA: TGCGCCAGCAGCCAAGCCCTAGCCAAAAACATTCAGTACTTC
CDR3: CASSQALAKNIQYF

J: TRBJ2-3
size: NA
D: NA
V: TRBV6-6
DNA: TGTGCCAGCTCACAGTATAGCACAGATACGCAGTATTTT
CDR3: CASSQYSTDTQYF

J: TRBJ1-2
size: NA
D: TRBD1
V: TRBV27
DNA: TGTGCCAGCAGTTTTTCCCCGGGACAGGGCTTCTATGGCTACACCTTC
CDR3: CASSFSPGQGFYGYTF

J: TRBJ2-1
size: few
D: NA
V: TRBV4-1
DNA: TGCGCCAGCAGCCAGGACTTGGACCAGTTCTTC
CDR3: CASSQDLDQFF

J: TRBJ1-2
size: NA
D: NA
V: TRBV11-2
DNA: TGTGCCAGCAGCTTTCTTTCGCAACCTGGGGGGGGCTACACCTTC
CDR3: CASSFLSQPGGGYTF

J: TRBJ2-5
size: few
D: NA
V: TRBV6-5
DNA: TGTGCCAGCAGTTACTCTGTGGGGGGCGCGGAGACCCAGTACTTC
CDR3: CASSYSVGGAETQYF

J: TRBJ2-3
size: NA
D: TRBD2
V: TRBV7-7
DNA: TGTGCCAGCAGCTTAGAACTTGGCGGGGGGGCTGGAGATACGCAGTATTTT
CDR3: CASSLELGGGAGDTQYF

J: TRBJ1-1
size: few
D: NA
V: TRBV4-1
DNA: TGCGCCAGCAGCCAAGTGCTTTACGGGGAGACTGAAGCTTTCTTT
CDR3: CASSQVLYGETEAFF

J: TRBJ2-2
size: few
D: NA
V: TRBV13
DNA: TGTGCCAGCAGCTTACATTTGGCCGGGGAGCTGTTTTTT
CDR3: CASSLHLAGELFF

J: TRBJ2-5
size: NA
D: TRBD2
V: TRBV7-7
DNA: TGTGCCAGCAGCTTTCGACTAGCCGAGACCCAGTACTTC
CDR3: CASSFRLAETQYF

J: TRBJ1-1
size: few
D: NA
V: TRBV4-3
DNA: TGCGCCAGCAGCCAAGATTGGGGGGAAGCTTTCTTT
CDR3: CASSQDWGEAFF

J: TRBJ1-2
size: many
D: NA
V: TRBV5-5
DNA: TGTGCCAGCAGCTTGTCCGAGCCGCTGGGTAACTATGGCTACACCTTC
CDR3: CASSLSEPLGNYGYTF